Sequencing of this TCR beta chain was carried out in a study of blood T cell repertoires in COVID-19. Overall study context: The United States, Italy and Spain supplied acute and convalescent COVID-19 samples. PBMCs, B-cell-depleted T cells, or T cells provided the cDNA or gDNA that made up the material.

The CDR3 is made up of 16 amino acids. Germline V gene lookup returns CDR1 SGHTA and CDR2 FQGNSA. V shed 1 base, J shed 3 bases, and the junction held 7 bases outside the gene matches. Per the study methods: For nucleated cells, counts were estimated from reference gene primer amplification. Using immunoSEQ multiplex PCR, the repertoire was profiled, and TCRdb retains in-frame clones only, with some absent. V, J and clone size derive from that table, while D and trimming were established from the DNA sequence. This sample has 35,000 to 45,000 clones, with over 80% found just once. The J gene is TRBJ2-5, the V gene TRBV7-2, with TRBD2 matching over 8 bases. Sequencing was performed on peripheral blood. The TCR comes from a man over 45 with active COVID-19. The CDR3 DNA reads TGTGCCAGCAGCTTAGGGTTGGGAGCGGGGGAAGAGACCCAGTACTTC. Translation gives CASSLGLGAGEETQYF.